This T cell receptor (beta chain) is from a study of shared clonotypes between healthy human individuals. The germline gives CDR1 KGHSH, CDR2 LQKENI. Deletions cut 3 bases from V and 4 bases from J, with 15 bases between. The CDR3 is made up of 15 amino acids. The assay was immunoSEQ multiplex PCR, and TCRdb's table has in-frame clones only and misses some. The table shows over a million clones, with about 96% occurring only once. The gene calls are TRBV18 and TRBJ1-1; weak D call: TRBD1 (6 bases). Sequencing was carried out using naive CD4+ T cells sorted from blood. Subset meaning: CD45RA+ positively selected. The TCR sequence derives from a man under 40 in good health. The CDR3 region has the DNA TGTGCCAGCTCACCTCCCCGGGGGGGCGGCACTGAAGCTTTCTTT. Its protein is CASSPPRGGGTEAFF. Full variable domain (rest looked up from reference TRBV18 and TRBJ1-1): NAGVMQNPRHLVRRRGQEARLRCSPMKGHSHVYWYRQLPEEGLKFMVYLQKENIIDESGMPKERFSAEFPKEGPSILRIQQVVRGDSAAYFCASSPPRGGGTEAFFGQGTRLTVV.